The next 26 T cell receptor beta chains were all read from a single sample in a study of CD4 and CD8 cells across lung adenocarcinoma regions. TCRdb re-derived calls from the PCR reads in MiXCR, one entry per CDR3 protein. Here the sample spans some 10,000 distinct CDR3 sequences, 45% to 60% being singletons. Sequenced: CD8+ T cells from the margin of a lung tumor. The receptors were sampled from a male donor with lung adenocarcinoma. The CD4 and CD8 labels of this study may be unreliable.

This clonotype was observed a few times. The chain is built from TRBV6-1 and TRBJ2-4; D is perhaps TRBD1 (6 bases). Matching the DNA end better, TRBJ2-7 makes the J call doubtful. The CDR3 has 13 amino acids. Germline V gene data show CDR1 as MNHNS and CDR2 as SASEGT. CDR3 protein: CATTNHQGTEQYF. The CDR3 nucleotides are TGTGCCACCACCAATCACCAGGGGACCGAGCAGTACTTC.

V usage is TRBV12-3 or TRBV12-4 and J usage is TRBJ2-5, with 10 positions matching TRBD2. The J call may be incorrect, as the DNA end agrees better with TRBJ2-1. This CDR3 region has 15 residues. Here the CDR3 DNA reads TGTGCCAGCAGTTTACAAGCGGGGGGGCCGCATGAGCAGTTCTTC. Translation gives CASSLQAGGPHEQFF.

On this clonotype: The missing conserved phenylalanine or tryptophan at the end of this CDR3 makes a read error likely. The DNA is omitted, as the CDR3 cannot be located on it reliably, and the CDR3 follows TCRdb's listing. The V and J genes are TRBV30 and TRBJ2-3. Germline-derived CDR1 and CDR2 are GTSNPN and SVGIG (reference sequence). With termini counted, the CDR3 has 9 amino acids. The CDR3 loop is CAWSANYSG.

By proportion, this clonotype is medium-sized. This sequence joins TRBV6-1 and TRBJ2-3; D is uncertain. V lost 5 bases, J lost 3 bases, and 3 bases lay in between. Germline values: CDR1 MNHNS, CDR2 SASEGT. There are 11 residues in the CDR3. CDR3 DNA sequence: TGTGCCAGCAGTAGGACAGATACGCAGTATTTT. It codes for CASSRTDTQYF.

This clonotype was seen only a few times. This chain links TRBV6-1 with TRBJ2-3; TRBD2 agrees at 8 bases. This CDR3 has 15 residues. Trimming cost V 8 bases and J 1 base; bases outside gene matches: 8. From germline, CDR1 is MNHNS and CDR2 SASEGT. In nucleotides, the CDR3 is TGTGCCAGCTCCCGGGGGGGCTCTCGCACAGATACGCAGTATTTT. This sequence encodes CASSRGGSRTDTQYF.

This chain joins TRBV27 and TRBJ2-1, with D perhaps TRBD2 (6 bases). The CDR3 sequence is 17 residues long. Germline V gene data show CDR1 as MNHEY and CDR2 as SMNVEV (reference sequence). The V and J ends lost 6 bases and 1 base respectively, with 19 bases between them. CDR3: CASSVAVRDVSYNEQFF. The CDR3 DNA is TGTGCCAGCAGCGTAGCGGTACGGGATGTTTCCTACAATGAGCAGTTCTTC.

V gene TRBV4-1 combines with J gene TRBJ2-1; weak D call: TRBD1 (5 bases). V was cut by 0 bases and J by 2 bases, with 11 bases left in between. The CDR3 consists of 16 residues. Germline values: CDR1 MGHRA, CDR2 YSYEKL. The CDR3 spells CASSQEVRQTYNEQFF. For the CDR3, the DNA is TGCGCCAGCAGCCAAGAGGTGAGACAGACCTACAATGAGCAGTTCTTC.

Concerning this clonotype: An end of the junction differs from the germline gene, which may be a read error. The CDR3 sequence is CASSYDQAGRRDEQYF. DNA for the CDR3: TGTGCCAGCAGTTACGACCAGGCGGGGAGAAGAGATGAGCAGTATTTC. The chain recombines TRBV6-5 with TRBJ2-4; possible D gene TRBD2, 6 bases. The germline V gene encodes CDR1 MNHEY and CDR2 SVGAGI. The CDR3 runs to 16 residues.

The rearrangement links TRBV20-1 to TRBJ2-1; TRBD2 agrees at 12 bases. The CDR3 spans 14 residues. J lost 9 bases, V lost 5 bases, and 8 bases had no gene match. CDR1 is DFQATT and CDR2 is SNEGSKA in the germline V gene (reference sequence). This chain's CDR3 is CSAVTSGSWVEQFF. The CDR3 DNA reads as TGCAGTGCTGTGACTAGCGGGAGTTGGGTTGAGCAGTTCTTC.

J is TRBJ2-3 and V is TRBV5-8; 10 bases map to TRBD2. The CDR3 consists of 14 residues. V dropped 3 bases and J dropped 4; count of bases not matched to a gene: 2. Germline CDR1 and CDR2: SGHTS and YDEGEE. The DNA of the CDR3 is TGTGCCAGCAGCTCTAGCGGGGGCGCAGATACGCAGTATTTT. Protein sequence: CASSSSGGADTQYF.

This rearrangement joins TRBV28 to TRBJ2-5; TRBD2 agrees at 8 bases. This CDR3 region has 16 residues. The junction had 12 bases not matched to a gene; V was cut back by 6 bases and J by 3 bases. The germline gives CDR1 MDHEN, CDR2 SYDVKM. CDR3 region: CASRGPGGGSKETQYF. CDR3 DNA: TGTGCCAGCAGGGGGCCCGGGGGGGGATCCAAAGAGACCCAGTACTTC.

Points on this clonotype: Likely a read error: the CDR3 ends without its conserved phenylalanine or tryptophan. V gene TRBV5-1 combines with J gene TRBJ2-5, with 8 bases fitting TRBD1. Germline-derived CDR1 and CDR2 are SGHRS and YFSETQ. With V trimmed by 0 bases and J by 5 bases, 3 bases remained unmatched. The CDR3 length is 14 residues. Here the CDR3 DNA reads TGCGCCAGCAGCTTGGCGACAGGGGTGGAGACCCAGTACTAC. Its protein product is CASSLATGVETQYY.

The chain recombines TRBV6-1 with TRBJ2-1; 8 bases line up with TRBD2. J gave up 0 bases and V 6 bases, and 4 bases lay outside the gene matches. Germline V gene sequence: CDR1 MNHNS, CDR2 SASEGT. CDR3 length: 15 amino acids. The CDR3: CASSAGTSSYNEQFF. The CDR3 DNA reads TGTGCCAGCAGCGCCGGGACTAGCTCCTACAATGAGCAGTTCTTC.

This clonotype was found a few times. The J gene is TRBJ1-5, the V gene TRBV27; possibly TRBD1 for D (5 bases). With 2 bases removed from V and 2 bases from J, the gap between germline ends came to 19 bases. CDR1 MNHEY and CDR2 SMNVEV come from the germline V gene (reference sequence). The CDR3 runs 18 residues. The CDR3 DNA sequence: TGTGCCAGCAGTTTACGGGGGAGTCAGGTAGAAGGCAATCAGCCCCAGCATTTT. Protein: CASSLRGSQVEGNQPQHF.

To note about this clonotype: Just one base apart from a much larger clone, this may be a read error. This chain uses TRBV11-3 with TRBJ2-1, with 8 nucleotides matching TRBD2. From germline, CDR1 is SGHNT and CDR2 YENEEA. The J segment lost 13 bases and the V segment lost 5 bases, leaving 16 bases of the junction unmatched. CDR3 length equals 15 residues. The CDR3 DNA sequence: TGTGCCAGCAGCACGGGGGGGGCCCCGGGGGAGACCCAGTTCTTC. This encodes CASSTGGAPGETQFF.

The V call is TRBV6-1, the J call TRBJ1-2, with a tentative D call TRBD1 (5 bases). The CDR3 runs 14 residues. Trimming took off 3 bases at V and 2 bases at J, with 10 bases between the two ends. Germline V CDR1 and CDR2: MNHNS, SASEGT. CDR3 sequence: CASSDPTVNYGYTF. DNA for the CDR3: TGTGCCAGCAGTGACCCGACAGTGAACTATGGCTACACCTTC.

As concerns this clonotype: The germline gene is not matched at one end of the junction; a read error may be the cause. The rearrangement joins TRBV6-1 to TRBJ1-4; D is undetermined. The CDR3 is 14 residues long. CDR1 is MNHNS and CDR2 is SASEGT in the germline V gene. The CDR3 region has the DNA TGTGCCAGCAGTGGACGAAGCCTAAATGGAAAACTGTTTTTT. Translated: CASSGRSLNGKLFF.

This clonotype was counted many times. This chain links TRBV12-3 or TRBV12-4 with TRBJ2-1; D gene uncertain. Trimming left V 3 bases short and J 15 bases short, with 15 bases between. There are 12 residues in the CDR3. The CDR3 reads CASSFLGTDVFF. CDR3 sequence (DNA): TGTGCCAGCAGTTTTCTCGGAACTGATGTGTTCTTC.

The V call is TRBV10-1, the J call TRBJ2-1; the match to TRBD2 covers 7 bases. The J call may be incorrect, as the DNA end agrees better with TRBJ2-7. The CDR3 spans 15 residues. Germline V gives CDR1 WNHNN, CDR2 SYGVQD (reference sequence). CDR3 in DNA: TGCGCCAGCTCAAGTGGGGCAGCGGGAACCAATGAGCAGTACTTC. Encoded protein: CASSSGAAGTNEQYF.

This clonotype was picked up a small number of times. As DNA, the CDR3 is TGTGCCAGCAGCCACCTATCAGCGGGCAGGCTGACAGATACGCAGTATTTT. The encoded protein is CASSHLSAGRLTDTQYF. The J gene is TRBJ2-3, the V gene TRBV3-1; TRBD2 is a possible D gene (6 bases). The CDR3 consists of 17 residues. The germline V gene encodes CDR1 LGHDT and CDR2 YNNKEL (reference sequence). V dropped 3 bases and J dropped 3 bases, with 19 bases sitting between them.

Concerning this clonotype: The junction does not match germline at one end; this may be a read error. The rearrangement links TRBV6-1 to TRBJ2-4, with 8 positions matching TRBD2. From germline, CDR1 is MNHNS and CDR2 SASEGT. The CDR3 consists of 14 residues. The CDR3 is CASSVSGGTDTQYF. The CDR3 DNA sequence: TGTGCCAGCAGTGTCAGCGGGGGCACAGATACTCAGTACTTT.

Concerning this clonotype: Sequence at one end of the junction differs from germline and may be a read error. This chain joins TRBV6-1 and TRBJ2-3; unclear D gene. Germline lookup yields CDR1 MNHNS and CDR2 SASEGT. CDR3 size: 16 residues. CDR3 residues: CASSEYSLGRTDIQYF. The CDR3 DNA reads TGTGCCAGCAGTGAGTATAGCCTTGGGCGAACAGATATTCAGTATTTC.

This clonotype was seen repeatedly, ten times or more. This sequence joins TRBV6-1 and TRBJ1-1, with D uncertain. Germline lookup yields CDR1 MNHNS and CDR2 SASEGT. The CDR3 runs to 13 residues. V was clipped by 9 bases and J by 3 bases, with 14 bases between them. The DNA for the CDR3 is TGTGCCAGTGCGCCGGAACGTTACACTGAAGCTTTCTTT. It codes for CASAPERYTEAFF.

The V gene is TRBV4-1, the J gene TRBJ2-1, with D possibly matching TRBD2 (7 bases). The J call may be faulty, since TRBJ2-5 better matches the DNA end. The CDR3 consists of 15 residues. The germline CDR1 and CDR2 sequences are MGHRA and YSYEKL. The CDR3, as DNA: TGCGCCAGCAGCCAAGAAGGGGGGGTCTGGGAGACCCAGTACTTC. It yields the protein CASSQEGGVWETQYF.

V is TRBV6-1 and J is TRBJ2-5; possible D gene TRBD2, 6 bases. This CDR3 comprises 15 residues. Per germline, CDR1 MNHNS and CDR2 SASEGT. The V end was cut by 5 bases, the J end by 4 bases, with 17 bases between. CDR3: CASSMGRGELETQYF. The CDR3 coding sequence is TGTGCCAGCAGTATGGGACGCGGGGAATTAGAGACCCAGTACTTC.

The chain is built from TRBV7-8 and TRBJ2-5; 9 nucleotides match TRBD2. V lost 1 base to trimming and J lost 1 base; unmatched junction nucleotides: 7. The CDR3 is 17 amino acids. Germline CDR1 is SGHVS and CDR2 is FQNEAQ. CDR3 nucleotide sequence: TGTGCCAGCAGCTTAGTGGGCGGGGGGGGGACCCAAGAGACCCAGTACTTC. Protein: CASSLVGGGGTQETQYF. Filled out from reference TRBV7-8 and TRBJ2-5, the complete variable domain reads GAGVSQSPRYKVAKRGQDVALRCDPISGHVSLFWYQQALGQGPEFLTYFQNEAQLDKSGLPSDRFFAERPEGSVSTLKIQRTQQEDSAVYLCASSLVGGGGTQETQYFGPGTRLLVL.